One sample yielded the 6 T cell receptor beta chains listed below, sequenced in a study of blood T cell repertoires in COVID-19. This table comes from immunoSEQ multiplex PCR, and its TCRdb copy is limited to in-frame clones, with some not included. Of over 120,000 clones in the sample, about 79% were seen once. The sample was PBMCs or T cells enriched from blood (not recorded which). These TCRs come from a middle-aged man who had recovered from COVID-19.

This clone was detected a few times. The V gene is TRBV6-5, the J gene TRBJ2-7, with TRBD1 matching over 11 bases. The CDR3 has 15 residues. Germline lookup yields CDR1 MNHEY and CDR2 SVGAGI. V trimming: 0 bases; J trimming: 4 bases; junction bases outside the gene matches: 2. The CDR3 sequence is CASSYSGTGGYEQYF. CDR3 DNA sequence: TGTGCCAGCAGTTACTCGGGGACAGGGGGGTACGAGCAGTACTTC.

This clone has just a few counts. The chain combines TRBV6-4 with TRBJ2-3; 7 nucleotides align to TRBD1. Germline CDR1 MRHNA, CDR2 SNTAGT. The CDR3 loop spans 15 amino acids. J lost 3 bases, V lost 6 bases, and 9 bases had no gene match. This chain's CDR3 is CASSAGTEQTDTQYF. The CDR3 region has the DNA TGTGCCAGCAGCGCAGGGACAGAGCAGACAGATACGCAGTATTTT.

The chain joins TRBV9 to TRBJ2-3; 9 nucleotides match TRBD2. Germline V gives CDR1 SGDLS, CDR2 YYNGEE. The ends lost 0 bases at V and 6 bases at J; junction bases unmatched: 14. The length of the CDR3 is 18 residues. CDR3 in amino acids: CASSVAKGRRGGLDTQYF. CDR3 DNA sequence: TGTGCCAGCAGCGTAGCGAAGGGGCGGCGGGGGGGCCTTGATACGCAGTATTTT.

The chain carries TRBV18 and TRBJ2-5; possible D gene TRBD1, 6 bases. This CDR3 spans 15 amino acids. V lost 2 bases to trimming and J lost 0 bases, with 10 bases between them. Germline loops: CDR1 KGHSH, CDR2 LQKENI. The CDR3 nucleotides are TGTGCCAGCTCACCAATTCACAGGGACCAAGAGACCCAGTACTTC. Translating gives CASSPIHRDQETQYF.

The chain carries TRBV19 and TRBJ1-2, with D perhaps TRBD1 (6 bases). The CDR3 totals 14 residues. Germline loops: CDR1 LNHDA, CDR2 SQIVND (reference sequence). Trimming stripped 7 bases from V and 3 bases from J, with 15 bases between. In DNA, the CDR3 is TGTGCCAGTACCTCAACAGGGAACGACTATGGCTACACCTTC. Its protein product is CASTSTGNDYGYTF. Using reference TRBV19 and TRBJ1-2 for the parts outside the CDR3, the full variable domain is DGGITQSPKYLFRKEGQNVTLSCEQNLNHDAMYWYRQDPGQGLRLIYYSQIVNDFQKGDIAEGYSVSREKKESFPLTVTSAQKNPTAFYLCASTSTGNDYGYTFGSGTRLTVV.

The chain combines TRBV6-5 with TRBJ2-2, with D maybe TRBD1 (5 bases). Germline values: CDR1 MNHEY, CDR2 SVGAGI. CDR3 length equals 15 residues. V shed 3 bases and J shed 7 bases, with 15 bases lying between them. Here the CDR3 reads CASSYVAGQNGELFF. Here the CDR3 DNA reads TGTGCCAGCAGTTATGTCGCAGGGCAGAACGGGGAGCTGTTTTTT.